These 12 T cell receptor beta chains originate from one sample sequenced in a study of blood T cell repertoires in COVID-19 (TCRdb year 2020). Library preparation used the immunoSEQ multiplex PCR assay. Sourced from immuneACCESS, this table was stored by TCRdb with only in-frame sequences that have V and J called. A share of the clones is absent; for the studies checked, an unresolved V gene accounts for under half, and the remainder has no known explanation. The sample contains about 310,000 clones, 89% of them found a single time. In total, the top ten clones hold around a tenth of the sample. Material: PBMCs or T cells enriched from blood (not recorded which). These TCRs come from a woman aged 40 to 50 who had recovered from COVID-19.

This rearrangement joins TRBV9 to TRBJ1-5; D may be TRBD1 (5 bases). Germline-derived CDR1 and CDR2 are SGDLS and YYNGEE. The CDR3 consists of 14 residues. With 4 bases removed from V and 5 bases from J, the gap between germline ends came to 13 bases. Written as DNA, the CDR3 is TGTGCCAGCAGCAAGCAGGGAGGCGATCAGCCCCAGCATTTT. Translated: CASSKQGGDQPQHF.

The chain recombines TRBV6-2 or TRBV6-3 with TRBJ2-7; 7 nucleotides match TRBD1. Germline V gene lookup returns CDR1 MNHEY and CDR2 SVGEGT. V shed 3 bases, J shed 1 base, and the junction held 3 bases outside the gene matches. This CDR3 region has 14 residues. In DNA, the CDR3 is TGTGCCAGCAGTTATTTACAGGGGTCCTACGAGCAGTACTTC. Its translation: CASSYLQGSYEQYF.

The J gene is TRBJ2-7, the V gene TRBV7-8, with 9 bases matching TRBD2. Germline CDR1 reads SGHVS; CDR2 reads FQNEAQ. This CDR3 has 15 amino acids. Germline trimming cut 0 bases from V and 3 bases from J; bases unmatched to any gene: 3. CDR3 in DNA: TGTGCCAGCAGCTTAGCGAGCGGGAGGTACTACGAGCAGTACTTC. It is translated as CASSLASGRYYEQYF.

V and J are TRBV5-8 and TRBJ1-5, with TRBD1 matching over 7 bases. The CDR3 runs to 13 residues. The germline gives CDR1 SGHTS, CDR2 YDEGEE. V was clipped by 4 bases and J by 6 bases; unmatched bases: 4. The CDR3 loop reads CASSLDRSQPQHF. In nucleotides, the CDR3 is TGTGCCAGCAGCCTGGACAGGAGTCAGCCCCAGCATTTT.

The CDR3 region has the DNA TGTGCCAGCAGTTATATTATGACTAGCGGGGGGCGGCTGGATGAGCAGTTCTTC. As protein: CASSYIMTSGGRLDEQFF. The chain has TRBV6-2 or TRBV6-3 and TRBJ2-1; 13 positions match TRBD2. Germline V gene data show CDR1 as MNHEY and CDR2 as SVGEGT. V lost 3 bases and J lost 8; bases outside the gene matches: 13. The CDR3 spans 18 residues.

This chain links TRBV27 with TRBJ2-1; 8 bases fit TRBD1. The CDR3 length is 14 residues. Germline CDR1 and CDR2: MNHEY and SMNVEV (reference sequence). The V and J ends lost 1 base and 6 bases, in that order; junction bases with no gene match: 2. The CDR3 is CASSLWTGSNEQFF. The CDR3 bases are TGTGCCAGCAGTTTATGGACAGGGAGCAATGAGCAGTTCTTC.

V is TRBV5-1 and J is TRBJ1-2, with 12 nucleotides matching TRBD1. Per the germline V gene, CDR1 is SGHRS and CDR2 is YFSETQ. This CDR3 has 15 amino acids. The J segment lost 4 bases and the V segment lost 2 bases, leaving 3 bases of the junction unmatched. The CDR3 DNA reads TGCGCCAGCAGCTTCGGGACAGGGGGCGGCTATGGCTACACCTTC. This translates into CASSFGTGGGYGYTF. The whole variable domain, remainder taken from reference TRBV5-1 and TRBJ1-2, is KAGVTQTPRYLIKTRGQQVTLSCSPISGHRSVSWYQQTPGQGLQFLFEYFSETQRNKGNFPGRFSGRQFSNSRSEMNVSTLELGDSALYLCASSFGTGGGYGYTFGSGTRLTVV.

The rearrangement uses TRBV29-1 and TRBJ1-2; TRBD1 matches at 12 bases. Germline V lookup: CDR1 SQVTM, CDR2 ANQGSEA. The CDR3 contains 16 residues. V was clipped by 4 bases and J by 3 bases; unmatched bases: 9. The CDR3 spells CSVARRGQGAYYGYTF. DNA for the CDR3: TGCAGCGTTGCGAGGAGGGGACAGGGGGCTTACTATGGCTACACCTTC.

DNA of the CDR3: TGTGCTAGTGGTTTCCCAGTATTCCGAAACACCATATATTTT. Its translation is CASGFPVFRNTIYF. The chain joins TRBV12-5 to TRBJ1-3; no clear D. The CDR3 has 14 amino acids. Germline CDR1 reads LGHNT; CDR2 reads FRNRAP. The V end was cut by 3 bases, the J end by 5 bases, with 11 bases between.

The chain is built from TRBV2 and TRBJ1-5; D possibly corresponds to TRBD1 (5 bases). V was clipped by 5 bases and J by 0 bases, with 11 bases between them. This CDR3 is built from 15 residues. Germline-derived CDR1 and CDR2 are SNHLY and FYNNEI. The CDR3 loop is CASSRARDSNQPQHF. CDR3 bases: TGTGCCAGCAGTAGAGCCAGGGATAGCAATCAGCCCCAGCATTTT.

The chain uses TRBV7-6 and TRBJ2-3, with D perhaps TRBD2 (6 bases). V was cut by 5 bases and J by 1 base, with 16 bases left in between. This CDR3 contains 16 residues. Germline V gives CDR1 SGHVS, CDR2 FNYEAQ. The CDR3 DNA reads TGTGCCAGCAGCCCAGTCCCGGGAGCGGGCACAGATACGCAGTATTTT. Translating gives CASSPVPGAGTDTQYF.

The chain couples TRBV6-5 to TRBJ2-7; the D is unclear. The V end lost 1 base, the J end lost 0 bases, and 10 bases lay between the germline ends. CDR3 length equals 15 residues. CDR1 MNHEY and CDR2 SVGAGI come from the germline V gene. The CDR3 spells CASSYLPRGSYEQYF. CDR3 DNA sequence: TGTGCCAGCAGTTACTTACCCCGAGGCTCCTACGAGCAGTACTTC.